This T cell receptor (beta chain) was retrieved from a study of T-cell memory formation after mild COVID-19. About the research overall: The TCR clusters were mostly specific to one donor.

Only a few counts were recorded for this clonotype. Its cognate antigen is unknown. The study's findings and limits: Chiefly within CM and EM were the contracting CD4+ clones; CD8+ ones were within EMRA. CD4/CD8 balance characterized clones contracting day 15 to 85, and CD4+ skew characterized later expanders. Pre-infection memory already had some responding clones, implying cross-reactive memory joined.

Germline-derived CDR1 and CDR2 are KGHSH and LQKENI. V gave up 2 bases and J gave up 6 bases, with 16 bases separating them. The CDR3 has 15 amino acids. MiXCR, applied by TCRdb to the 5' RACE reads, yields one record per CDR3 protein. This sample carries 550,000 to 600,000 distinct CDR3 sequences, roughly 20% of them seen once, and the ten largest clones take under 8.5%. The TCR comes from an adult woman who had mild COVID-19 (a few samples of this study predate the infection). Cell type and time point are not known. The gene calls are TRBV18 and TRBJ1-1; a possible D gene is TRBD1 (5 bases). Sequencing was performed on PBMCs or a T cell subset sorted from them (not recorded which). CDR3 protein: CASSPNQGSGAEAFF. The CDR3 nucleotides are TGTGCCAGCTCACCAAACCAGGGCTCAGGAGCTGAAGCTTTCTTT.